The next 30 T cell receptor beta chains were all read from a single sample in a study of blood T cell repertoires in COVID-19. Using immunoSEQ multiplex PCR, the repertoire was profiled, and TCRdb retains in-frame clones only, with some absent. The sample holds some 240,000 clones; roughly 88% are singletons and the top ten take around 1.5%. Sequencing was done on a sample of peripheral blood. All receptors come from a woman between 35 and 50 years old who had recovered from COVID-19.

The chain joins TRBV12-3 or TRBV12-4 to TRBJ1-2, with no clear D. V dropped 3 bases and J dropped 7 bases, with 9 bases sitting between them. The CDR3 is 12 amino acids. The CDR3: CASSLQGSGYTF. In nucleotides, the CDR3 is TGTGCCAGCAGTTTGCAAGGGAGTGGCTACACCTTC.

This sequence joins TRBV9 and TRBJ2-3; D remains unclear. Germline lookup yields CDR1 SGDLS and CDR2 YYNGEE. The CDR3 has 13 residues. Trimming took off 0 bases at V and 4 bases at J, with 6 bases between the two ends. The CDR3 sequence is CASSVGVSDTQYF. CDR3 nucleotide sequence: TGTGCCAGCAGCGTAGGAGTGTCAGATACGCAGTATTTT.

V usage is TRBV27 and J usage is TRBJ1-2, with 8 nucleotides matching TRBD1. The J segment lost 3 bases and the V segment lost 7 bases, leaving 4 bases of the junction unmatched. The germline V gene encodes CDR1 MNHEY and CDR2 SMNVEV (reference sequence). This CDR3 has 13 amino acids. The CDR3 DNA sequence: TGTGCCAGCAAGACAGGGGTGGACTATGGCTACACCTTC. Its protein is CASKTGVDYGYTF.

This chain connects TRBV4-1 to TRBJ2-5, with 10 bases identical to TRBD1. Trimming took 2 bases from V and 5 from J; bases not matched to a gene: 2. This CDR3 region has 14 residues. CDR1 is MGHRA, CDR2 YSYEKL, per germline. The CDR3 DNA reads TGCGCCAGCAGCCAAATGGACAGGGGGGAGACCCAGTACTTC. As protein: CASSQMDRGETQYF.

This chain uses TRBV6-4 with TRBJ2-2, with 9 bases aligning to TRBD2. Per the germline V gene, CDR1 is MRHNA and CDR2 is SNTAGT. The CDR3 runs 15 residues. With 5 bases clipped from V and 4 bases from J, the junction kept 5 bases outside the gene matches. CDR3 protein: CASSFLAGSTGELFF. The CDR3 DNA reads TGTGCCAGCAGTTTTCTAGCGGGGAGCACCGGGGAGCTGTTTTTT.

This clone was detected a few times. The J gene is TRBJ2-3, the V gene TRBV5-5; 10 bases line up with TRBD2. After removal of 0 bases from V and 4 bases from J, the junction contained 8 bases not matched to a gene. Per the germline V gene, CDR1 is SGHKS and CDR2 is YYEKEE (reference sequence). The CDR3 has 17 amino acids. CDR3 nucleotides: TGTGCCAGCAGCTTGGAATGGAGCGGGGGGGCCCCAGATACGCAGTATTTT. Its translation is CASSLEWSGGAPDTQYF.

The V call is TRBV18, the J call TRBJ2-5, with D possibly being TRBD1 (5 bases). The CDR3 runs to 15 residues. Germline-derived CDR1 and CDR2 are KGHSH and LQKENI. Trimming cost V 1 base and J 1 base, with 10 bases left between them. The CDR3 sequence: CASSPRGLAQETQYF. In DNA form, the CDR3 reads TGTGCCAGCTCACCACGGGGCCTGGCCCAAGAGACCCAGTACTTC.

V and J are TRBV14 and TRBJ1-1; possibly TRBD1 for D (5 bases). V was cut by 0 bases and J by 1 base, with 15 bases left in between. CDR1 and CDR2 from the germline V gene are SGHDN and FVKESK. CDR3 length: 17 amino acids. CDR3 sequence reads: CASSQEAAGGENTEAFF. CDR3 in DNA: TGTGCCAGCAGCCAAGAGGCCGCGGGGGGGGAGAACACTGAAGCTTTCTTT.

The CDR3 protein is CASSLQGHYGYTF. The CDR3 nucleotides read TGTGCCAGCAGTTTACAGGGGCACTATGGCTACACCTTC. V gene TRBV28 combines with J gene TRBJ1-2, with D possibly TRBD1 on 6 matching bases. V dropped 2 bases and J dropped 3 bases, with 7 bases sitting between them. This CDR3 spans 13 amino acids. In germline, CDR1 is MDHEN, CDR2 SYDVKM.

The chain uses TRBV2 and TRBJ1-5; TRBD1 aligns across 9 bases. Germline CDR1 is SNHLY and CDR2 is FYNNEI. Trimming cost V 3 bases and J 6 bases; bases outside gene matches: 3. This CDR3 is 14 amino acids long. The DNA of the CDR3 is TGTGCCAGCAGTGATACAGGGGGCGGTCAGCCCCAGCATTTT. Translated, it gives CASSDTGGGQPQHF.

As concerns this clone: One junction end does not reproduce the germline sequence, and a read error may be involved. In nucleotides, the CDR3 is TGCAGTGCGAGAGGCGGGAACACCATATATTTT. Translation: CSARGGNTIYF. The chain combines TRBV20-1 with TRBJ1-3; no definite D call. The CDR3 contains 11 residues. Germline CDR1 DFQATT, CDR2 SNEGSKA (reference sequence).

This chain connects TRBV3-1 (or the pseudogene TRBV3-2) to TRBJ2-1, with D possibly matching TRBD2 (5 bases). CDR3 size: 15 residues. CDR1 is LGHDT, CDR2 YNNKEL, per germline (reference sequence). V was shortened by 1 base and J by 2 bases, with 9 bases between the two germline ends. The CDR3 coding sequence is TGTGCCAGCAGCCAAGCCGGAGGACCCTACAATGAGCAGTTCTTC. This sequence encodes CASSQAGGPYNEQFF.

The rearrangement uses TRBV11-2 and TRBJ1-5, with D unclear. The CDR3 covers 15 residues. Trimming shortened V by 2 bases and J by 0 bases, and 8 bases separated the two germline ends. Germline V CDR1 and CDR2: SGHAT, FQNNGV. This CDR3 is CASSLRTYSNQPQHF. Here the CDR3 DNA reads TGTGCCAGCAGCTTACGAACATATAGCAATCAGCCCCAGCATTTT. The variable domain in full, with the rest retrieved from reference TRBV11-2 and TRBJ1-5, is EAGVAQSPRYKIIEKRQSVAFWCNPISGHATLYWYQQILGQGPKLLIQFQNNGVVDDSQLPKDRFSAERLKGVDSTLKIQPAKLEDSAVYLCASSLRTYSNQPQHFGDGTRLSIL.

The V gene is TRBV7-8, the J gene TRBJ2-7; 12 bases are a match to TRBD2. With V trimmed by 6 bases and J by 1 base, 4 bases remained unmatched. In germline, CDR1 is SGHVS, CDR2 FQNEAQ. The CDR3 totals 15 residues. In nucleotides, the CDR3 is TGTGCCAGCAGGCCCGGGACTAGCGGGTCCTACGAGCAGTACTTC. Its protein is CASRPGTSGSYEQYF.

This clone was picked up one time. The rearrangement links TRBV11-2 to TRBJ1-5; D not certain. The CDR3 spans 13 residues. Deletions cut 1 base from V and 5 bases from J, with 6 bases between. Germline assignment: CDR1 SGHAT and CDR2 FQNNGV. CDR3 residues: CASSLATYQPQHF. CDR3 sequence (DNA): TGTGCCAGCAGCTTAGCGACATATCAGCCCCAGCATTTT.

The chain employs TRBV2 and TRBJ2-7; 13 bases match TRBD2. V trimming: 6 bases; J trimming: 4 bases; junction bases outside the gene matches: 6. The germline V gene encodes CDR1 SNHLY and CDR2 FYNNEI. CDR3 length: 15 amino acids. CDR3 loop: CASRAGTSGEYEQYF. DNA for the CDR3: TGTGCCAGCAGAGCCGGGACTAGCGGGGAATACGAGCAGTACTTC. Using reference TRBV2 and TRBJ2-7 for the parts outside the CDR3, the full variable domain is EPEVTQTPSHQVTQMGQEVILRCVPISNHLYFYWYRQILGQKVEFLVSFYNNEISEKSEIFDDQFSVERPDGSNFTLKIRSTKLEDSAMYFCASRAGTSGEYEQYFGPGTRLTVT.

V is TRBV9 and J is TRBJ2-6; the D is unclear. V was cut by 0 bases and J by 0 bases, with 7 bases left in between. Germline V lookup: CDR1 SGDLS, CDR2 YYNGEE. The CDR3 sequence is 16 residues long. CDR3 DNA: TGTGCCAGCAGCGTAGTGGCAAACTCTGGGGCCAACGTCCTGACTTTC. Translated: CASSVVANSGANVLTF.

The J gene is TRBJ2-5, the V gene TRBV6-6, with 7 bases aligning to TRBD1. This CDR3 has 14 residues. After removal of 6 bases from V and 0 bases from J, the junction contained 4 bases not matched to a gene. From germline, CDR1 is MNHNY and CDR2 SVGAGI (reference sequence). The CDR3 protein is CASRPGQNQETQYF. DNA for the CDR3: TGTGCCAGCAGACCGGGACAGAACCAAGAGACCCAGTACTTC.

The chain carries TRBV2 and TRBJ1-4, with D perhaps matching TRBD1 (5 bases). From germline, CDR1 is SNHLY and CDR2 FYNNEI. V lost 6 bases and J 0 bases, leaving 11 bases between the germline ends. The CDR3 length is 15 residues. The CDR3 here is CASRGKQATNEKLFF. DNA of the CDR3: TGTGCCAGCAGGGGTAAACAGGCAACTAATGAAAAACTGTTTTTT.

J is TRBJ1-2 and V is TRBV18; D ambiguous. The germline gives CDR1 KGHSH, CDR2 LQKENI. Trimming took 4 bases from V and 6 from J, leaving 9 bases between them. CDR3 length: 12 amino acids. The CDR3: CASSREGNGYTF. CDR3 DNA sequence: TGTGCCAGCTCACGAGAGGGAAATGGCTACACCTTC. The full variable domain, with the rest looked up from reference TRBV18 and TRBJ1-2, is NAGVMQNPRHLVRRRGQEARLRCSPMKGHSHVYWYRQLPEEGLKFMVYLQKENIIDESGMPKERFSAEFPKEGPSILRIQQVVRGDSAAYFCASSREGNGYTFGSGTRLTVV.

The chain is built from TRBV7-9 and TRBJ1-2; D may be TRBD1 (5 bases). Germline CDR1 reads SEHNR; CDR2 reads FQNEAQ (reference sequence). The CDR3 length is 15 residues. Trimming cost V 1 base and J 5 bases, with 14 bases left between them. CDR3 nucleotides: TGTGCCAGCAGCTTAGAGACCACAGGCCCTTATGGCTACACCTTC. Its translation: CASSLETTGPYGYTF. Complete variable domain (other parts from reference TRBV7-9 and TRBJ1-2): DTGVSQNPRHKITKRGQNVTFRCDPISEHNRLYWYRQTLGQGPEFLTYFQNEAQLEKSRLLSDRFSAERPKGSFSTLEIQRTEQGDSAMYLCASSLETTGPYGYTFGSGTRLTVV.

This clone has more than one count but fewer than ten. This rearrangement joins TRBV19 to TRBJ1-1, with D uncertain. In germline, CDR1 is LNHDA, CDR2 SQIVND (reference sequence). The germline V and J ends were trimmed by 4 bases and 6 bases, with 9 bases remaining between them. The CDR3 loop spans 12 amino acids. CDR3 DNA sequence: TGTGCCAGTAGTAGGGAGTGGGCTGAAGCTTTCTTT. As protein: CASSREWAEAFF.

CDR3 region: CATQGPGLGAYNEQFF. CDR3 sequence (DNA): TGTGCCACCCAAGGTCCAGGACTAGGGGCCTACAATGAGCAGTTCTTC. This sequence joins TRBV5-4 and TRBJ2-1, with TRBD2 matching over 7 bases. Germline lookup yields CDR1 SGHNT and CDR2 YYREEE (reference sequence). The trim removed 9 bases at V and 2 bases at J, leaving 14 bases unmatched. This CDR3 has 16 amino acids.

The chain combines TRBV6-5 with TRBJ1-2, with D maybe TRBD1 (5 bases). Germline-derived CDR1 and CDR2 are MNHEY and SVGAGI. The V and J ends lost 4 bases and 6 bases respectively, with 12 bases between them. The CDR3 is 13 residues long. CDR3 nucleotides: TGTGCCAGCAGTTTCAGACAGCTTGATGGCTACACCTTC. This translates into CASSFRQLDGYTF.

V gene TRBV11-2 combines with J gene TRBJ2-2, with TRBD2 matching over 15 bases. The junction had 12 bases not matched to a gene; V was cut back by 3 bases and J by 7 bases. In germline, CDR1 is SGHAT, CDR2 FQNNGV. The CDR3 totals 19 residues. The CDR3 spells CASSFSGTSGGPSFGELFF. CDR3 in DNA: TGTGCCAGCAGCTTTTCCGGGACTAGCGGGGGGCCCTCGTTCGGGGAGCTGTTTTTT.

The CDR3 DNA is TGTGCCAGCAGCCAACTGCCCCTAGGTTCGAGCGTCTACACCTTC. It translates to CASSQLPLGSSVYTF. The chain joins TRBV6-6 to TRBJ1-2; D remains unclear. The CDR3 loop spans 15 amino acids. The V end lost 6 bases, the J end lost 10 bases, and 24 bases lay between the germline ends. Germline V gene sequence: CDR1 MNHNY, CDR2 SVGAGI (reference sequence).

The chain links TRBV19 to TRBJ1-1; 8 bases map to TRBD1. The CDR3 has 15 amino acids. The V gene's germline CDR1 is LNHDA and CDR2 SQIVND (reference sequence). V shed 7 bases and J 3 bases; nucleotides not matched to a gene: 10. Here the CDR3 DNA reads TGTGCCAGTACGTTCAGGGGGCGCCGGGACACTGAAGCTTTCTTT. This translates into CASTFRGRRDTEAFF.

The V call is TRBV7-2, the J call TRBJ1-5; no definite D call. Trimming took off 8 bases at V and 5 bases at J, with 10 bases between the two ends. The CDR3 consists of 12 residues. Per germline, CDR1 SGHTA and CDR2 FQGNSA. For the CDR3, the DNA is TGTGCCAGCTCAATCGGGGATCAGCCCCAGCATTTT. Its protein is CASSIGDQPQHF.

V is TRBV19 and J is TRBJ2-7; a possible D gene is TRBD2 (6 bases). This CDR3 comprises 14 residues. Deletions cut 3 bases from V and 2 bases from J, with 11 bases between. Germline assignment: CDR1 LNHDA and CDR2 SQIVND (reference sequence). For the CDR3, the DNA is TGTGCCAGTAGTATCTTGGGGGGACCCTACGAGCAGTACTTC. Its translation is CASSILGGPYEQYF.

This clone has at least ten counts. The J gene is TRBJ2-7, the V gene TRBV7-9, with 7 nucleotides matching TRBD1. V shed 2 bases and J 3 bases; nucleotides not matched to a gene: 4. Per the germline V gene, CDR1 is SEHNR and CDR2 is FQNEAQ (reference sequence). The CDR3 length is 14 residues. DNA of the CDR3: TGTGCCAGCAGCTTAAGTGGGACAGACTACGAGCAGTACTTC. Residues: CASSLSGTDYEQYF.